The clone carrying this TCR beta chain has more than one count but fewer than ten. This sample was included in a study of T cells in Graves' hyperthyroidism and ophthalmopathy. On the study more broadly: At initial diagnosis, before any treatment had begun, peripheral blood was obtained.

Newly diagnosed hyperthyroidism patients aged 18 to 65 years had disease lasting under 2 months. Germline V gives CDR1 MNHNS, CDR2 SASEGT. The length of the CDR3 is 16 residues. V was clipped by 7 bases and J by 1 base; unmatched bases: 9. RNA transcripts yielded amplified TCR beta CDR3 regions. The HTBI primer set drove a first-round RT-PCR of the TCR CDR3. TCRdb reanalysed the multiplex PCR reads using MiXCR and keeps one entry per CDR3 protein. The table has a few hundred thousand distinct CDR3 sequences, 20% to 30% seen once. The sequence was collected from a man over 45 with Graves' hyperthyroidism. The sequencing input was blood. The chain combines TRBV6-1 with TRBJ2-5; 10 bases fit TRBD2. This CDR3 reads CASTPWASGGQETQYF. In DNA form, the CDR3 reads TGTGCCAGCACCCCCTGGGCTAGCGGGGGCCAAGAGACCCAGTACTTC.